This entry features one T cell receptor (beta chain) sequence. This clone was counted between two and nine times. Which antigen it targets is not known. No clone much larger than this one lies a single base away; base qualities are absent. This entry comes from a study of T cells in localized non-small cell lung cancer (TCRdb year 2020). As for the study more broadly: The study examined T cell repertoires in a few hundred patients with early-stage NSCLC and compared tumors with uninvolved tumor-adjacent lungs. The cohort comprised under 250 treatment-naïve NSCLC patients with resected, localized lung tumors. The mean age of the NSCLC patients was about 70 years, with 120 to 150 men and 107 women.

At diagnosis, tumor, uninvolved tumor-adjacent lung and peripheral blood were collected and then preserved as a mix of FFPE and fresh-frozen material. Blood samples were analyzed as peripheral blood mononuclear cells for TCR repertoire profiling. TCR beta CDR3 regions were sequenced from DNA using the immunoSEQ Assay. As for how the authors treated the data: T cell density was computed as TCR beta template counts normalized to usable DNA estimated by amplifying housekeeping genes. Using the preseqR package, richness was estimated by extrapolating to 120,000 templates for tissue samples and 400,000 templates for PBMC samples. Clonality was defined by subtracting Pielou's evenness from one. Differential abundance testing on productive amino-acid clonotypes, with a minimum total count of 5 and an alpha of 0.1, was used to identify tissue-enriched TCRs. The Jaccard Index and the Morisita Overlap Index were used to measure repertoire overlap between compartments. GLIPH grouped TCR beta CDR3s together with public tetramer-defined viral CDR3s, and a viral motif had to include at least three viral sequences and also show V-gene enrichment. TCRdb retrieved this table from immuneACCESS and kept in-frame rearrangements only. Not all clones are present; in checked studies, unresolved V genes account for under half, and no reason is known for the remainder. The V and J calls and clone size come from that table; D and trimming were worked out from the DNA. A total of around 70,000 clones appear in this sample, approximately 87% of them only once. Less than 25% of the sample belongs to the ten largest clones.

Study-level results and caveats: A median of approximately 55 of the top 100 tumor clones were detected in paired uninvolved adjacent lung, and 25 to 35 of these tumor clones were also found among the top 100 clones of the paired uninvolved adjacent lung. Multi-region tumor sequencing was not performed, so intratumor heterogeneity could not be excluded. Because the study design was exploratory, TCR variables were selected using unadjusted p-values without false-discovery rate correction. Uninvolved tumor-adjacent lung showed the highest T cell clonality, higher than tumor, which suggests more focused antigenic responses in the uninvolved tumor-adjacent lung. Longer overall survival was associated with higher blood T cell density, whereas shorter survival was associated with higher adjacent-lung clonality.

The CDR3 starts with the cysteine, ends with the phenylalanine, and has 13 residues. The entry retains the CDR3 DNA only, 39 bases that are in frame from base 1. This sequence originates from a male donor older than 55 with stage III squamous cell lung carcinoma. The specimen comprised peripheral blood, sampled before any cancer treatment. This chain joins TRBV12-1 to TRBJ1-2; no check of the table's D call, TRBD1, against the DNA was made. TRBV12-1 constitutes a pseudogene. The CDR3 is CASSKRGYYGYTF. The sequence in DNA is TGTGCCAGCAGCAAAAGGGGGTACTATGGCTACACCTTC.